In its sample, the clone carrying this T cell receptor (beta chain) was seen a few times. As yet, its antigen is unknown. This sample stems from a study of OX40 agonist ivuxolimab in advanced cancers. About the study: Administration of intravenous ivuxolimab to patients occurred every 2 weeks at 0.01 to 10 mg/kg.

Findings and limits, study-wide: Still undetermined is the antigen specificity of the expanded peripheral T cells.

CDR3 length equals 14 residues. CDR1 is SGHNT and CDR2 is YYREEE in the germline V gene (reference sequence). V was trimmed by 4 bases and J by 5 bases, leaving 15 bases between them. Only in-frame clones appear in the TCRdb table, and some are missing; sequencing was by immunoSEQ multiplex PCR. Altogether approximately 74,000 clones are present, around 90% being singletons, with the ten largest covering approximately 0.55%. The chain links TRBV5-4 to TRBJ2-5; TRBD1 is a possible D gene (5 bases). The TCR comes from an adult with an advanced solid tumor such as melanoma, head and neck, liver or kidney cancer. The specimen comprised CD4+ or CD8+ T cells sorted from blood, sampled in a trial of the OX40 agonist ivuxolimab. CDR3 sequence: CASSKLTDGETQYF. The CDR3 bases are TGTGCCAGCAGCAAATTGACAGATGGGGAGACCCAGTACTTC.